Listed below are T cell receptor beta chains from one sample, sequenced in a study of T cell responses to AZD1222 COVID-19 vaccine. Generated by immunoSEQ multiplex PCR, the TCRdb table keeps only in-frame clones and is missing some. The profile covers 100,000 to 150,000 clones, with over 80% appearing a single time and around 6.1% taken by the ten largest. Sample: peripheral blood, taken on day 0 of AZD1222 vaccination. These receptors originate from an adult in good health. CDR3s include the opening cysteine and the closing phenylalanine or tryptophan. Each record gives: V gene, J gene, clone size, D gene, CDR3 DNA, CDR3 protein. A D gene is named only where the DNA matches it firmly. Some rows have no size entry. The others give once, few or many, or a class for an expanded clone.

>TRBV10-2|TRBJ2-2|.|.
TGCGCCAGCAGTCGAGGGACGGAGGAGCTGTTTTTT
CASSRGTEELFF
>TRBV3-1/TRBV3-2|TRBJ2-5|.|.
TGTGCCAGCAGCGCCCCAGGGGAGGGCGAAGAGACCCAGTACTTC
CASSAPGEGEETQYF
>TRBV6-5|TRBJ1-1|.|.
TGTGCCAGCAGTTACGACTGGAACACTGAAGCTTTCTTT
CASSYDWNTEAFF
>TRBV4-3|TRBJ1-2|.|.
TGCGCCAGCAGCCAAGATGTGACTTTCAGAGGTGGCTACACCTTC
CASSQDVTFRGGYTF
>TRBV7-2|TRBJ1-2|once|.
TGTGCCAGCACCGAGGGAATTAACTATGGCTACACCTTC
CASTEGINYGYTF
>TRBV6-6|TRBJ2-2|.|TRBD1
TGTGCCAGCAGTCCCGGACAGGCGAACACCGGGGAGCTGTTTTTT
CASSPGQANTGELFF
>TRBV9|TRBJ1-6|.|TRBD1
TGTGCCAGCAGCGCGACAACAGGGGATTCACCCCTCCACTTT
CASSATTGDSPLHF
>TRBV11-3|TRBJ2-3|.|.
TGTGCCAGCAGCCTGGGGCGGAAAGATACGCAGTATTTT
CASSLGRKDTQYF
>TRBV19|TRBJ1-1|.|.
TGTGCCAGTAGTGCGAGGGGAACTGAAGCTTTCTTT
CASSARGTEAFF
>TRBV7-2|TRBJ2-3|.|.
TGTGCCAGCAGCTTGGACTTCACAGATACGCAGTATTTT
CASSLDFTDTQYF
>TRBV2|TRBJ2-1|.|TRBD2
TGTGCCAGCAGGTCGGGACTAGCGGGAGCGGGTGAGCAGTTCTTC
CASRSGLAGAGEQFF
>TRBV7-2|TRBJ1-3|.|.
TGTGCCAGCAGCGTGATGAGCTCTGGAAACACCATATATTTT
CASSVMSSGNTIYF
>TRBV12-3/TRBV12-4|TRBJ1-1|.|.
TGTGCCAGCACCCCCCTAGGGACTGAAGCTTTCTTT
CASTPLGTEAFF
>TRBV6-4|TRBJ2-3|.|TRBD2
TGTGCCAGCAGAAAACTAGCGGGGGGCACAGATACGCAGTATTTT
CASRKLAGGTDTQYF
>TRBV5-1|TRBJ2-2|.|.
TGCGCCAGCAGCTGGGAGGTCCAGGGGACCCCGAGTACCGGGGAGCTGTTTTTT
CASSWEVQGTPSTGELFF
>TRBV19|TRBJ2-7|.|.
TGTGCCAGTAGTATAGATAGAGCCGAGCAGTACTTC
CASSIDRAEQYF
>TRBV11-3|TRBJ2-1|.|TRBD2
TGTGCCAGCAGCTTAGCCAGCGGGAGGGTGCATGAGCAGTTCTTC
CASSLASGRVHEQFF
>TRBV30|TRBJ1-2|.|TRBD1
TGTGCCTGGAGGGGGACAGGGATCTATGGCTACACCTTC
CAWRGTGIYGYTF
>TRBV18|TRBJ2-6|.|.
TGTGCCAGCTCCCCAGGAGGGGGCCCGGGGGCCAACGTCCTGACTTTC
CASSPGGGPGANVLTF
>TRBV19|TRBJ1-4|.|.
TGTGCCAGTAGTGCATCGGACCTGAGGGAAAAACTGTTTTTT
CASSASDLREKLFF
>TRBV30|TRBJ1-5|.|.
TGTGCCTGGAGTGTCAGGGGATTCGGCAATCAGCCCCAGCATTTT
CAWSVRGFGNQPQHF
>TRBV6-2/TRBV6-3|TRBJ2-2|.|TRBD2
TGTGCCAGCAGCCCCTACGGGGCGGGGGAAATGACCGGGGAGCTGTTTTTT
CASSPYGAGEMTGELFF
>TRBV12-3/TRBV12-4|TRBJ2-1|.|.
TGTGCCAGCACCCACGGGGGCAATGAGCAGTTCTTC
CASTHGGNEQFF
>TRBV5-4|TRBJ1-1|.|.
TGTGCCAGCAGTGCGGTGAACACTGAAGCTTTCTTT
CASSAVNTEAFF
>TRBV28|TRBJ1-6|.|.
TGTGCCAGCAGTTCCCTAACCTTGGATTCACCCCTCCACTTT
CASSSLTLDSPLHF
>TRBV12-3/TRBV12-4|TRBJ2-1|.|TRBD2
TGTGCCAGCAGTTGGAGCGGGAGGGAGAAGCAGTTCTTC
CASSWSGREKQFF
>TRBV3-1/TRBV3-2|TRBJ2-1|.|.
TGTGCCAGCAGCCTCTGGGGCGGGGCGAGCTCCTACAATGAGCAGTTCTTC
CASSLWGGASSYNEQFF
>TRBV6-4|TRBJ2-1|.|.
TGTGCCAGCAGATTCCAAGCGGAGCGGCCGAAAGAGCAGTTCTTC
CASRFQAERPKEQFF